One and the same sample provided the 19 T cell receptor beta chains below, sequenced in a study of T cells in Graves' hyperthyroidism and ophthalmopathy (dated by TCRdb to between 2018 and 2021). To prepare the library, multiplex PCR was applied. The listed sequencing device is Illumina HiSeq 2000. TCR beta CDR3 regions were amplified from RNA transcripts. For the first round of RT-PCR on the TCR CDR3, the HTBI primer set was used together with the Qiagen OneStep RT-PCR kit. The public reads were reprocessed in TCRdb via fastp at Q25 and MiXCR, keeping in-frame beta chains. Each record represents a unique CDR3 protein, reported with the most common genes and DNA among its rows. Recorded for this sample are roughly 420,000 distinct CDR3 sequences; roughly 14% of them occurred a single time. Of the sample, less than 15% is held by the ten largest clones. The specimen was blood. The source is a woman between 18 and 29 years old with Graves' hyperthyroidism.

This clonotype was recorded at least ten times. The rearrangement joins TRBV20-1 to TRBJ1-5, with 9 bases identical to TRBD1. The CDR3 covers 17 residues. V lost 5 bases, J lost 0 bases, and 11 bases stayed unmatched. Per the germline V gene, CDR1 is DFQATT and CDR2 is SNEGSKA (reference sequence). The CDR3 DNA sequence: TGCAGTGCTCAACCGGGACAGGGTTCATATAGCAATCAGCCCCAGCATTTT. The encoded protein is CSAQPGQGSYSNQPQHF.

This clonotype was counted many times. The genes are TRBV5-1 and TRBJ2-1, with D unresolved. The CDR3 consists of 15 residues. Germline V gene data show CDR1 as SGHRS and CDR2 as YFSETQ. With 1 base removed from V and 1 base from J, the gap between germline ends came to 9 bases. The CDR3 nucleotides are TGCGCCAGCAGCTTGAATCACCAGTCCTACAATGAGCAGTTCTTC. Its translation is CASSLNHQSYNEQFF.

With regard to this clonotype: A read error is possible here, since a much larger clone lies one base away. The CDR3 end shows no conserved phenylalanine or tryptophan, and so a read error is likely. The rearrangement joins TRBV18 to TRBJ1-3; D unresolved. CDR1 and CDR2 from the germline V gene are KGHSH and LQKENI. Trimming left V 3 bases short and J 3 bases short, with 6 bases between. The CDR3 loop spans 13 amino acids. CDR3 bases: TGTGCCAGCTCACCGCCTAGTGGAAACACCATATATCTT. Translation gives CASSPPSGNTIYL.

This clonotype has just a few counts. This chain connects TRBV7-8 to TRBJ1-6; D might be TRBD1 (5 bases). The CDR3 consists of 16 residues. The germline CDR1 and CDR2 sequences are SGHVS and FQNEAQ. Trimming took off 5 bases at V and 0 bases at J, with 11 bases between the two ends. For the CDR3, the DNA is TGTGCCAGCAGCCCGTACAGGCGCTCCTATAATTCACCCCTCCACTTT. Translated, it gives CASSPYRRSYNSPLHF.

The chain is built from TRBV24-1 and TRBJ2-1, with TRBD2 matching 10 bases. CDR1 is KGHDR, CDR2 SFDVKD, per germline. V was pared by 7 bases and J by 5 bases, with 10 bases of the junction left unmatched. CDR3 length: 16 amino acids. CDR3: CATSSPLAGAHNEQFF. The CDR3 DNA follows: TGTGCCACCAGCAGCCCCCTAGCGGGGGCCCACAATGAGCAGTTCTTC.

In this sample, this clonotype turned up many times. The chain couples TRBV28 to TRBJ2-2; 9 bases are a match to TRBD2. There are 14 residues in the CDR3. Germline values: CDR1 MDHEN, CDR2 SYDVKM. V lost 5 bases, J lost 8 bases, and 6 bases stayed unmatched. The CDR3 loop is CASSRSGSGGELFF. For the CDR3, the DNA is TGTGCCAGCAGTCGTAGCGGGAGCGGGGGGGAGCTGTTTTTT.

This clonotype showed up just a few times. This chain joins TRBV7-9 and TRBJ1-2, with D hard to call. The CDR3 contains 12 residues. Trimming stripped 1 base from V and 7 bases from J, with 7 bases between. The germline CDR1 and CDR2 sequences are SEHNR and FQNEAQ (reference sequence). CDR3 bases: TGTGCCAGCAGCTTAGACAGCTCTGGCTACACCTTC. Translated: CASSLDSSGYTF. Filled out from reference TRBV7-9 and TRBJ1-2, the complete variable domain reads DTGVSQNPRHKITKRGQNVTFRCDPISEHNRLYWYRQTLGQGPEFLTYFQNEAQLEKSRLLSDRFSAERPKGSFSTLEIQRTEQGDSAMYLCASSLDSSGYTFGSGTRLTVV.

This clonotype was counted at least ten times. J is TRBJ2-3 and V is TRBV6-1; the match to TRBD1 covers 8 bases. V gave up 6 bases and J gave up 6 bases; unmatched junction bases: 11. Germline V CDR1 and CDR2: MNHNS, SASEGT. CDR3 length equals 15 residues. CDR3 amino acids: CASSPGQGTGDTQYF. The CDR3 DNA follows: TGTGCCAGCAGCCCTGGACAGGGAACGGGGGATACGCAGTATTTT.

This clonotype was detected ten times or more. This sequence joins TRBV3-1 and TRBJ2-3; D is ambiguous. CDR3 length equals 17 residues. The ends were cut back, 0 bases at V and 0 bases at J, with 13 bases in the middle. Germline loops: CDR1 LGHDT, CDR2 YNNKEL (reference sequence). For the CDR3, the DNA is TGTGCCAGCAGCCAAGACCCCTGGCGGATTAGCACAGATACGCAGTATTTT. Translating gives CASSQDPWRISTDTQYF.

Ten or more counts support this clonotype. The rearrangement links TRBV11-2 to TRBJ2-1; TRBD2 agrees at 9 bases. Germline V gene lookup returns CDR1 SGHAT and CDR2 FQNNGV. The J segment lost 7 bases and the V segment lost 5 bases, leaving 6 bases of the junction unmatched. This CDR3 spans 14 amino acids. The CDR3 region is CASSRLAVANEQFF. CDR3 bases: TGTGCCAGCAGCCGACTAGCGGTGGCAAATGAGCAGTTCTTC.

The sample holds many counts of this clonotype. The chain carries TRBV20-1 and TRBJ2-1; 8 nucleotides match TRBD1. Germline V gene data show CDR1 as DFQATT and CDR2 as SNEGSKA (reference sequence). With V trimmed by 1 base and J by 4 bases, 9 bases remained unmatched. The CDR3 is 16 residues long. In DNA, the CDR3 is TGCAGTGCTAGAGGGGGACAGGTCAACCAGTACAATGAGCAGTTCTTC. It yields the protein CSARGGQVNQYNEQFF.

The rearrangement links TRBV5-6 to TRBJ2-5, with a tentative D call TRBD1 (6 bases). V was cut by 3 bases and J by 4 bases, with 13 bases left in between. This CDR3 contains 14 residues. Germline lookup yields CDR1 SGHDT and CDR2 YYEEEE. This chain's CDR3 is CASSSSGVGETQYF. The CDR3 region has the DNA TGTGCCAGCAGCTCCTCAGGGGTGGGAGAGACCCAGTACTTC.

This clonotype has a handful of counts. CDR3 nucleotides: TGCAGCGGGGGGGGGGGCCCCACAGATACGCAGTATTTT. This codes for CSGGGGPTDTQYF. The chain carries TRBV20-1 and TRBJ2-3; 8 nucleotides match TRBD2. Per germline, CDR1 DFQATT and CDR2 SNEGSKA (reference sequence). CDR3 length: 13 residues.

This clonotype was seen at least ten times. The chain is built from TRBV5-1 and TRBJ2-1; TRBD2 aligns across 7 bases. Trimming removed 0 bases from V and 5 bases from J; junction bases left unmatched: 5. This CDR3 comprises 15 residues. CDR1 SGHRS and CDR2 YFSETQ come from the germline V gene. The CDR3 here is CASSLVLSGDNEQFF. In DNA, the CDR3 is TGCGCCAGCAGCTTGGTGTTGAGCGGGGACAATGAGCAGTTCTTC.

This clonotype occurred many times. The chain joins TRBV2 to TRBJ2-7; 10 nucleotides agree with TRBD1. This CDR3 region has 15 residues. Looked up from germline, CDR1 is SNHLY and CDR2 is FYNNEI. Germline trimming cut 6 bases from V and 0 bases from J; bases unmatched to any gene: 5. CDR3 region: CASREDRGSSYEQYF. In DNA, the CDR3 is TGTGCCAGCAGAGAGGACAGGGGGAGCTCCTACGAGCAGTACTTC.

The table lists this clonotype with many counts. V and J are TRBV6-1 and TRBJ2-1; 9 bases match TRBD2. V shed 3 bases, J shed 8 bases, and the junction held 8 bases outside the gene matches. The V gene's germline CDR1 is MNHNS and CDR2 SASEGT. The CDR3 runs to 15 residues. CDR3 nucleotides: TGTGCCAGCAGTGAGGATGGCGGGGGGGCTGATGAGCAGTTCTTC. It encodes CASSEDGGGADEQFF.

This clonotype occurred a few times. This chain uses TRBV29-1 with TRBJ1-2; possible D gene TRBD1, 5 bases. Germline CDR1 reads SQVTM; CDR2 reads ANQGSEA. The ends were cut back, 8 bases at V and 6 bases at J, with 13 bases in the middle. The CDR3 covers 11 residues. The CDR3 DNA sequence: TGCAGCCTTGGCAGGGATCATGGCTACACCTTC. Its translation: CSLGRDHGYTF.

This clonotype appeared once. J is TRBJ1-3 and V is TRBV19, with unresolved D. The germline V gene has CDR1 LNHDA and CDR2 SQIVND (reference sequence). The CDR3 loop spans 15 amino acids. V gave up 7 bases and J gave up 0 bases, with 13 bases separating them. The CDR3 sequence is CASTLGRSSGNTIYF. Here the CDR3 DNA reads TGTGCCAGTACTCTCGGCAGGAGCTCTGGAAACACCATATATTTT.

There are many counts of this clonotype. The chain is built from TRBV28 and TRBJ1-2, with unresolved D. V gave up 8 bases and J gave up 4 bases, with 11 bases separating them. CDR3 length: 12 amino acids. Germline-derived CDR1 and CDR2 are MDHEN and SYDVKM. Written as DNA, the CDR3 is TGTGCCAGCCGTGATCTAAGCTATGGCTACACCTTC. Translating gives CASRDLSYGYTF.